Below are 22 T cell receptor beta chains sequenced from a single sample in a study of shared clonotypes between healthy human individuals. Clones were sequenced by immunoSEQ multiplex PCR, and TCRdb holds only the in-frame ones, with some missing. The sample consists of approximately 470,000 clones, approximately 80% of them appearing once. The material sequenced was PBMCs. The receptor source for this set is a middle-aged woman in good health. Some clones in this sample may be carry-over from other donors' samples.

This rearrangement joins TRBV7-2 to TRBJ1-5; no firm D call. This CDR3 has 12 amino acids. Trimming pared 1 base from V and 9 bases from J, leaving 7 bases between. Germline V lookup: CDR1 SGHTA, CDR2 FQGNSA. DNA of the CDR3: TGTGCCAGCAGCTTAGATGGTGTGCCCCAGCATTTT. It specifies CASSLDGVPQHF. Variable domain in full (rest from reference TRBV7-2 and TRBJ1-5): GAGVSQSPSNKVTEKGKDVELRCDPISGHTALYWYRQSLGQGLEFLIYFQGNSAPDKSGLPSDRFSAERTGGSVSTLTIQRTQQEDSAVYLCASSLDGVPQHFGDGTRLSIL.

The CDR3 nucleotides read TGTGCCAGCAGCCTCGGGCCCTTCAATGAGCAGTTCTTC. It translates to CASSLGPFNEQFF. This rearrangement joins TRBV14 to TRBJ2-1; D gene uncertain. The V gene lost 4 bases and the J gene lost 6 bases, with 10 bases spanning the gap. CDR1 SGHDN and CDR2 FVKESK come from the germline V gene. The CDR3 extends over 13 amino acids.

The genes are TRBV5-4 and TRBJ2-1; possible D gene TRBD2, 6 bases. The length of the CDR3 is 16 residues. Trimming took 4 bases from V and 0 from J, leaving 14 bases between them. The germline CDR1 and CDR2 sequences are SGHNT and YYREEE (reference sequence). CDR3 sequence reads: CASSTPREFSYNEQFF. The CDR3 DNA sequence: TGTGCCAGCAGCACCCCCCGGGAGTTCTCCTACAATGAGCAGTTCTTC. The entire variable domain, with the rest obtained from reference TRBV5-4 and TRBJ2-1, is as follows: ETGVTQSPTHLIKTRGQQVTLRCSSQSGHNTVSWYQQALGQGPQFIFQYYREEENGRGNFPPRFSGLQFPNYSSELNVNALELDDSALYLCASSTPREFSYNEQFFGPGTRLTVL.

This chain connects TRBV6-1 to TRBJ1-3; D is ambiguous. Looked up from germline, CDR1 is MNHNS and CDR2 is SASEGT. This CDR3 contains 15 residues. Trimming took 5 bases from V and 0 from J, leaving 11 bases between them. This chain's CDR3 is CASSPLDGSGNTIYF. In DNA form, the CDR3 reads TGTGCCAGCAGTCCCCTTGATGGCTCTGGAAACACCATATATTTT.

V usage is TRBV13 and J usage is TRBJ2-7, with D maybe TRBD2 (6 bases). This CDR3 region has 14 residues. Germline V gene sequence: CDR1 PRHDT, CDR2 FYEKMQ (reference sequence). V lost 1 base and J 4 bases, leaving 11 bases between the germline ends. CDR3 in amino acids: CASSLESGRYEQYF. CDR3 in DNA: TGTGCCAGCAGCTTAGAATCAGGGAGGTACGAGCAGTACTTC.

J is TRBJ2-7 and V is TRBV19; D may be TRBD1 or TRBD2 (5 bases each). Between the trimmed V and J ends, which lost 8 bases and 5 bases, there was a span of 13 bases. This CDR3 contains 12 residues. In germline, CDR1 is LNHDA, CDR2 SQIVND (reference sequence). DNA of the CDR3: TGTGCCAGTCAGACGCCGGGGCACGAGCAGTACTTC. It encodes CASQTPGHEQYF.

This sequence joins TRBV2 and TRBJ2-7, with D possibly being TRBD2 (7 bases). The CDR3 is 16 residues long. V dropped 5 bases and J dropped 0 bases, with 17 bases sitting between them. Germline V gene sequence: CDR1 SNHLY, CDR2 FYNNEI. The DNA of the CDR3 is TGTGCCAGCAGTTTTGGGGGGCTAGCGGCCTCCTACGAGCAGTACTTC. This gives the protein CASSFGGLAASYEQYF.

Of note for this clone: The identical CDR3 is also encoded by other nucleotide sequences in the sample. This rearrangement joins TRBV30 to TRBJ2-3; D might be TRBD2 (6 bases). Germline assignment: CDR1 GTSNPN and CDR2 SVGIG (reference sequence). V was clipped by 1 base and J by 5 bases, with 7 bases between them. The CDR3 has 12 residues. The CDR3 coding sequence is TGTGCCTGGAGTGCCGGGGGAGATACGCAGTATTTT. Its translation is CAWSAGGDTQYF.

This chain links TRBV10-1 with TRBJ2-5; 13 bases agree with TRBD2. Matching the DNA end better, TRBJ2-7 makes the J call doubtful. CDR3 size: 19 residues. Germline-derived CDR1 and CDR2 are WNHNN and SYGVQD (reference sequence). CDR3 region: CASSEERTSGRKIRNEQYF. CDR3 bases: TGCGCCAGCAGTGAGGAGAGGACTAGCGGGAGAAAAATCCGGAACGAGCAGTACTTC.

The CDR3 loop is CASRIQGSNTEAFF. The CDR3 nucleotides read TGTGCCAGCAGAATACAGGGGTCCAACACTGAAGCTTTCTTT. The J gene is TRBJ1-1, the V gene TRBV7-9; 7 bases align to TRBD1. With 6 bases clipped from V and 2 bases from J, the junction kept 6 bases outside the gene matches. Germline-derived CDR1 and CDR2 are SEHNR and FQNEAQ (reference sequence). The CDR3 contains 14 residues.

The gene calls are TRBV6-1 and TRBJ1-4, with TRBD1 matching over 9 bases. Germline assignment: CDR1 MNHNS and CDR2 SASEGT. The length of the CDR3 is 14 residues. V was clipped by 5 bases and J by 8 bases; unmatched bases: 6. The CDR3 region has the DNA TGTGCCAGCAGTAAACAGGGGGCAGAGGAAAAACTGTTTTTT. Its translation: CASSKQGAEEKLFF.

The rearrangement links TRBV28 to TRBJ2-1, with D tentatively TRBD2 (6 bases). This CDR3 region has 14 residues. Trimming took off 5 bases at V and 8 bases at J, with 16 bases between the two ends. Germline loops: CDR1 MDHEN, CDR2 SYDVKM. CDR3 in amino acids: CASSLQRERHEQFF. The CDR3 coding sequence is TGTGCCAGCAGTCTCCAACGGGAGAGGCATGAGCAGTTCTTC.

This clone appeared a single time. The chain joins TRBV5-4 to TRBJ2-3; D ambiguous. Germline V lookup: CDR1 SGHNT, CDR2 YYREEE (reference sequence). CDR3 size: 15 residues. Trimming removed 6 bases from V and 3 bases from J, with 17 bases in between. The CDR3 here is CASTSRRSQTDTQYF. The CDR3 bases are TGTGCCAGCACCTCGAGGCGGAGTCAAACAGATACGCAGTATTTT.

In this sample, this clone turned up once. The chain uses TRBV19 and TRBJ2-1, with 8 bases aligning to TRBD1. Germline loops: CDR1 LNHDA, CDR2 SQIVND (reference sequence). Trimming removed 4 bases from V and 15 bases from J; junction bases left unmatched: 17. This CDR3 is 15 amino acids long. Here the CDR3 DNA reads TGTGCCAGTAGTACCCCCCGGACAGGGAAACGGGAGTCGTTCTTC. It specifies CASSTPRTGKRESFF.

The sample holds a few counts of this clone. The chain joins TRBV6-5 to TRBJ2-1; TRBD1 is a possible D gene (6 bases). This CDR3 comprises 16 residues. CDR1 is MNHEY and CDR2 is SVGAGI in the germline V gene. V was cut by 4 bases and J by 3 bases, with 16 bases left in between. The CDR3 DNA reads TGTGCCAGCAGTTCCCTCGGGGAAGGGGGCTACAATGAGCAGTTCTTC. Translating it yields CASSSLGEGGYNEQFF.

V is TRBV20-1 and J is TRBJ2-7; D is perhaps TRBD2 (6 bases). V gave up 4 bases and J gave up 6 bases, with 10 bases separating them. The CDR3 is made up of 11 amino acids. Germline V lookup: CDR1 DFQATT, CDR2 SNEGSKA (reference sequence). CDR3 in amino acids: CSATKTSEQYF. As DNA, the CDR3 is TGCAGTGCTACAAAGACTAGCGAGCAGTACTTC.

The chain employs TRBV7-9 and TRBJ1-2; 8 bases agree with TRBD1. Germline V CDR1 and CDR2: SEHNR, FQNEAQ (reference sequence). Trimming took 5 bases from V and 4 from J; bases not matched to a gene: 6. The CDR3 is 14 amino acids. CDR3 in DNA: TGTGCCAGCAGCCGTACAGGGGGGCCCTATGGCTACACCTTC. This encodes CASSRTGGPYGYTF.

CDR3 sequence (DNA): TGCGCCAGCAGCTTTGCCGGGACTAGCGGGAGTGGGAATGAGCAGTTCTTC. The encoded protein is CASSFAGTSGSGNEQFF. This chain connects TRBV5-1 to TRBJ2-1, with 14 bases lining up with TRBD2. The CDR3 sequence is 17 residues long. Unmatched junction bases numbered 8, after V lost 2 bases and J lost 7 bases. Germline CDR1 is SGHRS and CDR2 is YFSETQ.

The CDR3 reads CASSQARYEQYF. CDR3 in DNA: TGTGCCAGCAGCCAAGCCCGGTACGAGCAGTACTTC. The chain employs TRBV14 and TRBJ2-7; D is unresolved. The CDR3 totals 12 residues. Germline-derived CDR1 and CDR2 are SGHDN and FVKESK. V was trimmed by 1 base and J by 4 bases, leaving 5 bases between them. Combining the CDR3 with reference TRBV14 and TRBJ2-7 gives the whole variable domain EAGVTQFPSHSVIEKGQTVTLRCDPISGHDNLYWYRRVMGKEIKFLLHFVKESKQDESGMPNNRFLAERTGGTYSTLKVQPAELEDSGVYFCASSQARYEQYFGPGTRLTVT.

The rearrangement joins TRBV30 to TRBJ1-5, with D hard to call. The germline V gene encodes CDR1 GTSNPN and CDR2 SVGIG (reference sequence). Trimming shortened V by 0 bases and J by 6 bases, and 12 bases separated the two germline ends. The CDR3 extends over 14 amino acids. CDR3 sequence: CAWSVQGYGQPQHF. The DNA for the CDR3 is TGTGCCTGGAGTGTACAAGGGTACGGTCAGCCCCAGCATTTT.

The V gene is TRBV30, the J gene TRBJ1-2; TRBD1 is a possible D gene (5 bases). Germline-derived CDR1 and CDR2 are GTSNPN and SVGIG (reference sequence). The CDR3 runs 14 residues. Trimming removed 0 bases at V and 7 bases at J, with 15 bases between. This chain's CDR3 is CAWSVPAGWPGYTF. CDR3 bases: TGTGCCTGGAGTGTCCCCGCAGGGTGGCCTGGCTACACCTTC.

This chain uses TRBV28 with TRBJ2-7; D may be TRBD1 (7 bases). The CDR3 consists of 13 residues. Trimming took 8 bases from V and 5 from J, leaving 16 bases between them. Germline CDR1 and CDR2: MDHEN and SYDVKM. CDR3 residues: CASQAGGYNEQYF. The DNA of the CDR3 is TGTGCCAGCCAAGCAGGGGGGTATAACGAGCAGTACTTC.